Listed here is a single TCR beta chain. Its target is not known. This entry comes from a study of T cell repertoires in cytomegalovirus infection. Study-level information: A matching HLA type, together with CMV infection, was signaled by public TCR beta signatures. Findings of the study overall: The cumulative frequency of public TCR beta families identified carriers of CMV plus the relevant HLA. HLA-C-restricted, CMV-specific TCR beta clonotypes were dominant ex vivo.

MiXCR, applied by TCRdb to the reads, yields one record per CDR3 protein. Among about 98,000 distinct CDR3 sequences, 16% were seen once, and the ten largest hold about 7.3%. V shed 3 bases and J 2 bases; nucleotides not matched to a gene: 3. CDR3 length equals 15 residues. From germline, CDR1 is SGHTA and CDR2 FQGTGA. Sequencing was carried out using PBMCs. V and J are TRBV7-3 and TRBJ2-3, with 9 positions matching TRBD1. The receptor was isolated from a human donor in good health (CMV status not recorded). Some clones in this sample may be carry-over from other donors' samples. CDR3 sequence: CASSFTGGATDTQYF. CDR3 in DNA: TGTGCCAGCAGCTTCACAGGGGGCGCCACAGATACGCAGTATTTT.